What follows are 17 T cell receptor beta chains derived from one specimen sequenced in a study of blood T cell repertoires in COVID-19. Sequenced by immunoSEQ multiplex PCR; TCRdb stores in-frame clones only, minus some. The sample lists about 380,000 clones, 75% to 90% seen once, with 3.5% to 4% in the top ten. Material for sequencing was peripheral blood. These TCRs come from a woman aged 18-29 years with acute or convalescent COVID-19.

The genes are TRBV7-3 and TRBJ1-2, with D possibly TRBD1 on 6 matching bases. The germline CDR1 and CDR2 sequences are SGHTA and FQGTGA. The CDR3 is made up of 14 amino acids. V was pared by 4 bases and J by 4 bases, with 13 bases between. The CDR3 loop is CASSSNRDTYGYTF. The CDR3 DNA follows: TGTGCCAGCAGCTCAAACAGGGATACCTATGGCTACACCTTC. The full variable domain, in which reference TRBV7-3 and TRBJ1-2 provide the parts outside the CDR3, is GAGVSQTPSNKVTEKGKYVELRCDPISGHTALYWYRQSLGQGPEFLIYFQGTGAADDSGLPNDRFFAVRPEGSVSTLKIQRTERGDSAVYLCASSSNRDTYGYTFGSGTRLTVV.

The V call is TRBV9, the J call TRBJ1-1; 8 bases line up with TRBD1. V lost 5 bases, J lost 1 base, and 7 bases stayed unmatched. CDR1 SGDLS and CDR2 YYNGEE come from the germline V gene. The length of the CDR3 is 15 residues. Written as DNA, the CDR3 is TGTGCCAGCAGTCTGACAGGGGAGGAGAACACTGAAGCTTTCTTT. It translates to CASSLTGEENTEAFF.

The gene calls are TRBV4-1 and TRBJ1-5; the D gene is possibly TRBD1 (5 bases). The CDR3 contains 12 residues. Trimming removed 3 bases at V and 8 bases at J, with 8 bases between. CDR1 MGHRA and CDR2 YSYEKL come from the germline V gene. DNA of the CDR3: TGCGCCAGCAGCCACGGAGGGGAGCCCCAGCATTTT. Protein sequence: CASSHGGEPQHF.

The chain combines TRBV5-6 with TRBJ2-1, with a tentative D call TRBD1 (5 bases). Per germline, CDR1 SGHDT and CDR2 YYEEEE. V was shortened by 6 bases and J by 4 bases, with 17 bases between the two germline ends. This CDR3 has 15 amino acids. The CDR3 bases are TGTGCCAGCACCCGCTGGGGCGGATCGTACAATGAGCAGTTCTTC. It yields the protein CASTRWGGSYNEQFF.

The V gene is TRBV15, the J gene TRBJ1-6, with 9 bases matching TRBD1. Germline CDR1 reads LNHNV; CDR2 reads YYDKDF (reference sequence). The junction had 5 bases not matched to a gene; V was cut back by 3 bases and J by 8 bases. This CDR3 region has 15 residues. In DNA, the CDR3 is TGTGCCACCAGCAGGACGGGGGACAGGGATTCACCCCTCCACTTT. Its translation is CATSRTGDRDSPLHF. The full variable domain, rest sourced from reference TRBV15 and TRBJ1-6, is DAMVIQNPRYQVTQFGKPVTLSCSQTLNHNVMYWYQQKSSQAPKLLFHYYDKDFNNEADTPDNFQSRRPNTSFCFLDIRSPGLGDTAMYLCATSRTGDRDSPLHFGNGTRLTVT.

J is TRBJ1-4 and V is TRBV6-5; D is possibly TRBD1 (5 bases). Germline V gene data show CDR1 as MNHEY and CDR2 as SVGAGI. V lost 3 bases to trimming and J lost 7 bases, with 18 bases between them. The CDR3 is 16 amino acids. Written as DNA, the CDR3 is TGTGCCAGCAGTTATAATTGGGGGGGGAGGGTTGAAAAACTGTTTTTT. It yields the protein CASSYNWGGRVEKLFF.

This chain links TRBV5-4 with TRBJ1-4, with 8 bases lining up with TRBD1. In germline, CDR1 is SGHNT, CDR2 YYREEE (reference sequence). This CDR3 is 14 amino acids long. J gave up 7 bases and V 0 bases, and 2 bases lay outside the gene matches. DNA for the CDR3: TGTGCCAGCAGCTTGGACAGGGGGAGTGAAAAACTGTTTTTT. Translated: CASSLDRGSEKLFF.

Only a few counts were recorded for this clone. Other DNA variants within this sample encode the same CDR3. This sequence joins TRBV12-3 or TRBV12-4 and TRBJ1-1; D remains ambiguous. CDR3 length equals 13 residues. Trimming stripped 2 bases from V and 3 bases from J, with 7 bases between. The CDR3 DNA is TGTGCCAGCAGTTTAAACCGGGACACTGAAGCTTTCTTT. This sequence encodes CASSLNRDTEAFF.

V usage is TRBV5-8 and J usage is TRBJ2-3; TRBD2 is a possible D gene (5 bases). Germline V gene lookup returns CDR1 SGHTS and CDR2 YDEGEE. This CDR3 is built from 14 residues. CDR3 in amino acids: CANTQRPDTDTQYF. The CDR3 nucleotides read TGTGCTAATACACAGCGGCCAGACACAGATACGCAGTATTTT. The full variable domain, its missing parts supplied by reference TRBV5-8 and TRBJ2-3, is EAGVTQSPTHLIKTRGQQATLRCSPISGHTSVYWYQQALGLGLQFLLWYDEGEERNRGNFPPRFSGRQFPNYSSELNVNALELEDSALYLCANTQRPDTDTQYFGPGTRLTVL.

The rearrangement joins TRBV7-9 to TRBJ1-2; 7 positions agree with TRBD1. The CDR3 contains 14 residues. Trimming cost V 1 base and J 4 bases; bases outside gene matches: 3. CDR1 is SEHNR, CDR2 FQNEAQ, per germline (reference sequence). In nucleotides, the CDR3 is TGTGCCAGCAGCTTAGGGGACAGCTTCTATGGCTACACCTTC. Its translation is CASSLGDSFYGYTF.

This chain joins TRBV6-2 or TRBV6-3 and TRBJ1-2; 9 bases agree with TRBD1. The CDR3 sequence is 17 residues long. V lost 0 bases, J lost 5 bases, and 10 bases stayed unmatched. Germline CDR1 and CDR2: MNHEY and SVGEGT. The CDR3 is CASSYSPGQGRTYGYTF. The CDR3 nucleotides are TGTGCCAGCAGTTACTCCCCGGGACAGGGTAGGACTTATGGCTACACCTTC.

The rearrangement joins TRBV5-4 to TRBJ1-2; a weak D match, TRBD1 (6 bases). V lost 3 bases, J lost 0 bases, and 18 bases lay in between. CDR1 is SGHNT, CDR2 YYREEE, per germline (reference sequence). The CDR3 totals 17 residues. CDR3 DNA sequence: TGTGCCAGCAGCTCGGGTTATGGGGGCGCTACTAACTATGGCTACACCTTC. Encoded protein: CASSSGYGGATNYGYTF.

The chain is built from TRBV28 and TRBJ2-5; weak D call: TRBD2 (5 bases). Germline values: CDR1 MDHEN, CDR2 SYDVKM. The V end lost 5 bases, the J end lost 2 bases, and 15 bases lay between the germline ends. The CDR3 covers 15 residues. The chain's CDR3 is CASSVRGRSQETQYF. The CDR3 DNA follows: TGTGCCAGCAGTGTTCGGGGTAGGTCACAAGAGACCCAGTACTTC.

The CDR3 sequence: CASRQTFNSPLHF. CDR3 in DNA: TGTGCCAGCAGGCAGACTTTTAATTCACCCCTCCACTTT. The rearrangement joins TRBV6-5 to TRBJ1-6; D unresolved. V lost 6 bases, J lost 6 bases, and 9 bases lay in between. Germline V gene sequence: CDR1 MNHEY, CDR2 SVGAGI. The CDR3 is 13 residues long.

CDR3 nucleotide sequence: TGTGCCAGCAGCTCTACTAGGGGGAGCAATCAGCCCCAGCATTTT. Translated, it gives CASSSTRGSNQPQHF. The rearrangement links TRBV9 to TRBJ1-5; maybe TRBD1 (6 bases). Germline V gene sequence: CDR1 SGDLS, CDR2 YYNGEE. The ends were cut back, 4 bases at V and 1 base at J, with 12 bases in the middle. The CDR3 is made up of 15 amino acids. Together with reference TRBV9 and TRBJ1-5, the CDR3 gives the full variable domain: DSGVTQTPKHLITATGQRVTLRCSPRSGDLSVYWYQQSLDQGLQFLIQYYNGEERAKGNILERFSAQQFPDLHSELNLSSLELGDSALYFCASSSTRGSNQPQHFGDGTRLSIL.

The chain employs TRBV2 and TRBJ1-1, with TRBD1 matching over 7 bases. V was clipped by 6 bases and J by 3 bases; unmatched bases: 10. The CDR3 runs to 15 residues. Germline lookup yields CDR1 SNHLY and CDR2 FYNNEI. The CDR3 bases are TGTGCCAGCAGCGCCGGGACAGCTCTCGACACTGAAGCTTTCTTT. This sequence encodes CASSAGTALDTEAFF. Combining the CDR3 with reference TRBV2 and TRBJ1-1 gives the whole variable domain EPEVTQTPSHQVTQMGQEVILRCVPISNHLYFYWYRQILGQKVEFLVSFYNNEISEKSEIFDDQFSVERPDGSNFTLKIRSTKLEDSAMYFCASSAGTALDTEAFFGQGTRLTVV.

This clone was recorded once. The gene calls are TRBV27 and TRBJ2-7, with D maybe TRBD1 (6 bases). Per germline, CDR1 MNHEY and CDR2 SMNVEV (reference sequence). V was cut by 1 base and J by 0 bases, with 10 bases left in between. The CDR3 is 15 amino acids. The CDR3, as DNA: TGTGCCAGCAGTTTATTCACAGGGAGCTCCTACGAGCAGTACTTC. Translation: CASSLFTGSSYEQYF.